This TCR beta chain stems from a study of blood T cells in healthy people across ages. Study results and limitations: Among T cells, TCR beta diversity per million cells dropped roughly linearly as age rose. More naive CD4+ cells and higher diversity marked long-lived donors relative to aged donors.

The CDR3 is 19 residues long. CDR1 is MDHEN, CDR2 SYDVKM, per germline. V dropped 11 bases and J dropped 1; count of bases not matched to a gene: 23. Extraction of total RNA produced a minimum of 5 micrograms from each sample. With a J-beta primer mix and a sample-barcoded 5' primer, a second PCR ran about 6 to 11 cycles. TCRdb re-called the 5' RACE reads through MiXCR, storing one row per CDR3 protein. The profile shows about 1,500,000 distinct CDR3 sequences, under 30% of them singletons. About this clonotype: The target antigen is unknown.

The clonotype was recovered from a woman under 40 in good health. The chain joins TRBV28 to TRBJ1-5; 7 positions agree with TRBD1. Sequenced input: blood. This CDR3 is CALWLRTTDRAESNQPQHF. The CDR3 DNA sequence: TGTGCCTTGTGGCTCCGGACGACTGACAGGGCCGAGAGCAATCAGCCCCAGCATTTT.